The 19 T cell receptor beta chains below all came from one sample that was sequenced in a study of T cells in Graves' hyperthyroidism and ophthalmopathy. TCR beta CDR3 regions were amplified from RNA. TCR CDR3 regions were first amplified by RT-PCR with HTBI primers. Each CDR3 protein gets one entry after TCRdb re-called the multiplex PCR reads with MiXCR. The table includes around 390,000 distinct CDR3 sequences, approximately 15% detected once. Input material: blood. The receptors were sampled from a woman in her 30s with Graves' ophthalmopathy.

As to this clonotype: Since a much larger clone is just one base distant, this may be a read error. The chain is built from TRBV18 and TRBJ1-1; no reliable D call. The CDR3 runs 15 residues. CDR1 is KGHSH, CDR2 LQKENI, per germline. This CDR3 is CASPPSLGLNTEAFF. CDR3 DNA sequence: TGTGCCAGCCCACCAAGCCTAGGATTGAACACTGAAGCTTTCTTT.

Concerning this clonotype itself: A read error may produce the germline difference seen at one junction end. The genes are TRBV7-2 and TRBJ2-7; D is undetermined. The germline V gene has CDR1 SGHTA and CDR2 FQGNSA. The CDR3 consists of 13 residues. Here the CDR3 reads CASSLVNSYELYF. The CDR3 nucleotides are TGTGCCAGCAGCTTAGTGAACTCCTACGAGCTGTACTTC.

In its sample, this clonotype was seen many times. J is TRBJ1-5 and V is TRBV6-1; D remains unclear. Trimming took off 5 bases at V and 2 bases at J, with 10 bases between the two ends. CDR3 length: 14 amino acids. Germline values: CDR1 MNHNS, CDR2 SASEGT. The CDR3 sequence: CASSSRVGNQPQHF. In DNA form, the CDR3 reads TGTGCCAGCAGTAGTCGAGTGGGCAATCAGCCCCAGCATTTT.

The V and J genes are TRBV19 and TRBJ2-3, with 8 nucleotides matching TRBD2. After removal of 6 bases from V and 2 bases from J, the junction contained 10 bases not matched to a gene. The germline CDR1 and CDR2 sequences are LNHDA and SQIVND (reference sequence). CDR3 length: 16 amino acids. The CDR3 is CASSGGAFLATDTQYF. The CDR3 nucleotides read TGTGCCAGTAGCGGGGGGGCATTTTTAGCCACAGATACGCAGTATTTT.

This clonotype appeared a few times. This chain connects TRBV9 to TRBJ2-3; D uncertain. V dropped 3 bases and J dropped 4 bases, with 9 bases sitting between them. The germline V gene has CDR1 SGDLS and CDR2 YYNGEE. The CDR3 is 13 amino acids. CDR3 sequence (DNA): TGTGCCAGCAGCGATCACGGGTCAGATACGCAGTATTTT. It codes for CASSDHGSDTQYF.

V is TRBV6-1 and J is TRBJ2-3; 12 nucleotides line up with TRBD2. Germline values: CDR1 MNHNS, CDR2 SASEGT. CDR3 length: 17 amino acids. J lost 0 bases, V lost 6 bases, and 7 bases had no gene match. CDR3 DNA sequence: TGTGCCAGCAGCAGCACTAGCGGGGGGCTCAGCACAGATACGCAGTATTTT. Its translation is CASSSTSGGLSTDTQYF.

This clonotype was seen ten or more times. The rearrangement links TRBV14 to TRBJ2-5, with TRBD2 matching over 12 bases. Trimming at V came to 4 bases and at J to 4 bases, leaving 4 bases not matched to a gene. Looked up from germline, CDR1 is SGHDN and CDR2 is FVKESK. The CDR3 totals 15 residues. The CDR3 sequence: CASSLTSGGPETQYF. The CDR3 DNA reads TGTGCCAGCAGCCTCACTAGCGGGGGGCCAGAGACCCAGTACTTC. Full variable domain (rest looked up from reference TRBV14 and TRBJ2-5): EAGVTQFPSHSVIEKGQTVTLRCDPISGHDNLYWYRRVMGKEIKFLLHFVKESKQDESGMPNNRFLAERTGGTYSTLKVQPAELEDSGVYFCASSLTSGGPETQYFGPGTRLLVL.

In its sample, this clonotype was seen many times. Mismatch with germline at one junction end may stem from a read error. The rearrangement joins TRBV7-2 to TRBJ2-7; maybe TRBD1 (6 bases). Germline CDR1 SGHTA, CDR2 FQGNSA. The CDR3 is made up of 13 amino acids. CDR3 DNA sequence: TGCGCCAGCAGCTTGTCCAGGGGTTACGAGCAGTACTTC. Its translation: CASSLSRGYEQYF. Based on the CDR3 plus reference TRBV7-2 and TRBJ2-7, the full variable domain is GAGVSQSPSNKVTEKGKDVELRCDPISGHTALYWYRQSLGQGLEFLIYFQGNSAPDKSGLPSDRFSAERTGGSVSTLTIQRTQQEDSAVYLCASSLSRGYEQYFGPGTRLTVT.

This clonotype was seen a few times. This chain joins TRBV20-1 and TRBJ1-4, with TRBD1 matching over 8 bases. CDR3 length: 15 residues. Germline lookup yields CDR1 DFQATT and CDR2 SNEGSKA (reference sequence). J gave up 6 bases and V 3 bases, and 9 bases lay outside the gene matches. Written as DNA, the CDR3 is TGCAGTGCTAGGGATGCTTGGACAGGGTATGAAAAACTGTTTTTT. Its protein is CSARDAWTGYEKLFF.

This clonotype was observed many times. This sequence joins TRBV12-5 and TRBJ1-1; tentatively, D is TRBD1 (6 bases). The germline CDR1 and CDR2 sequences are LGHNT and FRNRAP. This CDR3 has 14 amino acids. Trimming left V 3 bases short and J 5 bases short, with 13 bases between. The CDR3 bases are TGTGCTAGTGGTTTTACGACAGGAGGGACTGAAGCTTTCTTT. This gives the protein CASGFTTGGTEAFF. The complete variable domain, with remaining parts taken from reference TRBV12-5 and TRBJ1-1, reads DARVTQTPRHKVTEMGQEVTMRCQPILGHNTVFWYRQTMMQGLELLAYFRNRAPLDDSGMPKDRFSAEMPDATLATLKIQPSEPRDSAVYFCASGFTTGGTEAFFGQGTRLTVV.

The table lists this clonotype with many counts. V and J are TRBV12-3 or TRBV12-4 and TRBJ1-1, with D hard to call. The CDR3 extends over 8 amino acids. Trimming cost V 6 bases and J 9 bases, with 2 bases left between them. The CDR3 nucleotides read TGTGCCAGCAGCCAAGCTTTCTTT. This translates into CASSQAFF.

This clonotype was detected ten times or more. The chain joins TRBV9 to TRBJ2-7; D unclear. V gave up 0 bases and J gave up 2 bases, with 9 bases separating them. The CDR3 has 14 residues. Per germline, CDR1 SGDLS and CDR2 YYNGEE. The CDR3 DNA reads TGTGCCAGCAGCGTAGCCGCAGTAACCTACGAGCAGTACTTC. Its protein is CASSVAAVTYEQYF.

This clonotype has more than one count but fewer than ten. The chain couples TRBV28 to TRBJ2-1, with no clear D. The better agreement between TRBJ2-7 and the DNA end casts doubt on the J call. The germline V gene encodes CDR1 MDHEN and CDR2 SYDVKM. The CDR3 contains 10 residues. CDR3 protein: CASGSNEQYF. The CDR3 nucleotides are TGTGCCAGCGGTAGCAATGAGCAGTACTTC.

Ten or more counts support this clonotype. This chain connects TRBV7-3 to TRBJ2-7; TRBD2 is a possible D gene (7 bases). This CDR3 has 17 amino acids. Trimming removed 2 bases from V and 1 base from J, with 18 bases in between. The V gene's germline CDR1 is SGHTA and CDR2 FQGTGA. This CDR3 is CASSLGPGGGPSYEQYF. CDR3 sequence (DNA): TGTGCCAGCAGCTTAGGTCCGGGGGGCGGGCCTTCCTACGAGCAGTACTTC.

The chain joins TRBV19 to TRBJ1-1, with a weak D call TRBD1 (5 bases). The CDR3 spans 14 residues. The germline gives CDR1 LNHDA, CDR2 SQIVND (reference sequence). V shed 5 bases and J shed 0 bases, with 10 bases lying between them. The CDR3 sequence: CASSVGTVNTEAFF. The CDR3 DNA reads TGTGCCAGTAGTGTCGGGACTGTGAACACTGAAGCTTTCTTT.

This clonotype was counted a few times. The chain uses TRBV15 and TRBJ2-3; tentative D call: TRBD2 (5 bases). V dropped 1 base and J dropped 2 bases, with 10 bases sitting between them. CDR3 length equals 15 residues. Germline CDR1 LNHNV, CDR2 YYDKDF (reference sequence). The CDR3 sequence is CATSRAGSSTDTQYF. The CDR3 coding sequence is TGTGCCACCAGCAGAGCGGGGAGTTCCACAGATACGCAGTATTTT.

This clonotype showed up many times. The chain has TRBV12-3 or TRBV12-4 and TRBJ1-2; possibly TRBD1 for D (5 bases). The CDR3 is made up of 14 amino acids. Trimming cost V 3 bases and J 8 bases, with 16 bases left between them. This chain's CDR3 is CASSLSPGILGYTF. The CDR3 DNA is TGTGCCAGCAGTTTGAGTCCAGGGATATTAGGCTACACCTTC.

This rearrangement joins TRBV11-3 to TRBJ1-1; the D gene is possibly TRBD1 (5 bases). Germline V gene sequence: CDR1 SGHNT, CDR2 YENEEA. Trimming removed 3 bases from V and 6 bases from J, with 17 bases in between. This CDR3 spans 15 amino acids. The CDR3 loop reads CASSLRRQISSEAFF. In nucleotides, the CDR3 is TGTGCCAGCAGCTTGCGAAGACAGATTAGTTCTGAAGCTTTCTTT.

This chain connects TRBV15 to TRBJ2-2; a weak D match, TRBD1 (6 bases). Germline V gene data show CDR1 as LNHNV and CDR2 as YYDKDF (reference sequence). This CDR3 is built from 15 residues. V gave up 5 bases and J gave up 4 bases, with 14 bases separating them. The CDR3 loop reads CATSAFTGTTGELFF. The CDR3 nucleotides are TGTGCCACCAGCGCATTTACAGGGACCACCGGGGAGCTGTTTTTT.